This T cell receptor beta chain was sequenced in a study of T cell clonotyping in hematopoietic cell transplantation. Study-level findings and limits: Pathologically expanded recipient clonotypes increased progressively from day 30 to day 180 as diversity fell.

Profiled with immunoSEQ multiplex PCR; TCRdb holds only in-frame clones, not every one. The data show approximately 80,000 clones, with 90% to 96% seen just once and roughly 1.5% held by the top ten. Specified time point: recipient sample about 28 days before transplant, after cytoreduction. As regards this clone: As yet, its antigen is unknown.

Sample: peripheral blood mononuclear cells, taken before stem cell transplant. The receptor's source is a woman in her forties or fifties with acute myeloid leukemia. Some clones in this sample may be carry-over from other donors' samples.

The CDR3 here is CASSLSGPYTF. The CDR3 coding sequence is TGCGCCAGCAGCTTGTCCGGCCCCTACACCTTC. The J gene is TRBJ1-2, the V gene TRBV5-1, with unresolved D. Germline V gene lookup returns CDR1 SGHRS and CDR2 YFSETQ. The CDR3 has 11 residues. Trimming shortened V by 1 base and J by 10 bases, and 8 bases separated the two germline ends.